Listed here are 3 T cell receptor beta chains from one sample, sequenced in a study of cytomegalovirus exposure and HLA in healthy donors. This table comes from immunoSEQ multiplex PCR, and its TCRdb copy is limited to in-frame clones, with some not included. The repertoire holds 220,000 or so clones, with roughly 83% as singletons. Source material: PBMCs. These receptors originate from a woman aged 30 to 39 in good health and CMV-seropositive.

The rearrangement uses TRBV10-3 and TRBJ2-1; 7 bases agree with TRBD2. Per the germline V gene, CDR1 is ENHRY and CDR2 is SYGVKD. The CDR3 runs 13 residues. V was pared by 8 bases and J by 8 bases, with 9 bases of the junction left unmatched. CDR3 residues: CAIRRGDFDEQFF. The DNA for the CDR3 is TGTGCCATCCGCCGGGGGGATTTCGATGAGCAGTTCTTC.

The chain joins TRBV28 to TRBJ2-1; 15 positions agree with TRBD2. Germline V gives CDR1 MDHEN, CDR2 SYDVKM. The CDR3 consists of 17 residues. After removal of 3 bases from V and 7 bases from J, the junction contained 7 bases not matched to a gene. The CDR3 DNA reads TGTGCCAGCAGTTTCTCTCATGGGACTAGCGGGAGGAATGAGCAGTTCTTC. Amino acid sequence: CASSFSHGTSGRNEQFF.

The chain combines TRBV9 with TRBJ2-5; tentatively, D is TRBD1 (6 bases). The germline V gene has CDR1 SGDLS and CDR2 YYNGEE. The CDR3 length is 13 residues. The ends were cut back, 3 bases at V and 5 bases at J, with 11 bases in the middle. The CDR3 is CASSATGTETQYF. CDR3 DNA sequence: TGTGCCAGCAGCGCCACAGGGACCGAGACCCAGTACTTC.